Listed here is a single T cell receptor beta chain. No antigen is known for it. These data belong to a study of CD8+CD57+ T cells in acquired aplastic anemia. Overall study context: Sorted CD4+ and CD8+ cells yielded about 3 ug of DNA on average.

TCR beta VDJ and CDR3 were profiled, and genomic DNA was the template. TCRdb reanalysed the reads using MiXCR and keeps one entry per CDR3 protein. In the table there are around 250,000 distinct CDR3 sequences, roughly 50% of which are singletons. Findings and limits, study-wide: It was found that about 31 CD8+ CDR3 sequences were shared between patients and controls.

Per germline, CDR1 KGHSH and CDR2 LQKENI. This CDR3 is built from 15 residues. V shed 2 bases and J shed 7 bases, with 17 bases lying between them. This TCR came from a human donor with severe aplastic anemia or a healthy control (not recorded which). The chain links TRBV18 to TRBJ1-2; no definite D call. Material for sequencing was sorted CD4+, CD8+, or CD8+CD57+ T cells (not recorded which) from PBMCs. CDR3 residues: CASSPEGTSLSGYTF. DNA for the CDR3: TGTGCCAGCTCACCAGAGGGCACCAGCCTCAGTGGCTACACCTTC.